These 10 T cell receptor beta chains share one sample of origin, sequenced in a study of cytomegalovirus exposure and HLA in healthy donors. The primer mix had 60 Vbeta and 13 Jbeta primers. Only in-frame clones appear in the TCRdb table, and some are missing; sequencing was by immunoSEQ multiplex PCR. The data show over 250,000 clones, around 86% seen once. Source material: PBMCs. The receptor set was obtained from a man aged 35 to 55 in good health and CMV-seropositive.

This chain connects TRBV29-1 to TRBJ1-1; a possible D gene is TRBD1 (6 bases). Trimming removed 7 bases at V and 0 bases at J, with 15 bases between. Per the germline V gene, CDR1 is SQVTM and CDR2 is ANQGSEA. The CDR3 runs 14 residues. The CDR3 spells CSAQGPFMNTEAFF. Written as DNA, the CDR3 is TGCAGCGCACAGGGACCGTTCATGAACACTGAAGCTTTCTTT.

This clone was seen only a few times. The CDR3, as DNA: TGTGCCAGCAGCCTATACAGGGATTTGAACACTGAAGCTTTCTTT. Its translation: CASSLYRDLNTEAFF. The chain joins TRBV7-9 to TRBJ1-1, with D possibly matching TRBD1 (6 bases). V lost 5 bases, J lost 0 bases, and 13 bases lay in between. In germline, CDR1 is SEHNR, CDR2 FQNEAQ (reference sequence). The CDR3 is 15 amino acids.

This chain uses TRBV28 with TRBJ1-5; 8 nucleotides line up with TRBD1. CDR1 MDHEN and CDR2 SYDVKM come from the germline V gene. Losses at the gene ends were 5 bases for V and 6 bases for J; bases not matched to a gene: 0. The CDR3 is 12 residues long. The CDR3 spells CASSTGGQPQHF. CDR3 bases: TGTGCCAGCAGTACAGGGGGTCAGCCCCAGCATTTT.

The chain links TRBV7-8 to TRBJ2-7, with TRBD2 matching 7 bases. Trimming at V came to 5 bases and at J to 6 bases, leaving 10 bases not matched to a gene. This CDR3 is 14 amino acids long. Germline lookup yields CDR1 SGHVS and CDR2 FQNEAQ. The CDR3 loop reads CASSAPGLHVEQYF. CDR3 DNA: TGTGCCAGCAGCGCTCCGGGACTACATGTCGAGCAGTACTTC.

The CDR3 here is CARITDRQETQYF. In DNA, the CDR3 is TGTGCCAGAATTACGGACAGGCAAGAGACCCAGTACTTC. The chain combines TRBV5-3 with TRBJ2-5, with 7 bases aligning to TRBD1. TRBV5-3 is marked as an open reading frame, function uncertain. The V and J ends lost 6 bases and 2 bases, in that order; junction bases with no gene match: 4. This CDR3 is 13 amino acids long.

Only a few counts were recorded for this clone. J is TRBJ2-7 and V is TRBV6-1; 8 bases map to TRBD2. CDR1 and CDR2 from the germline V gene are MNHNS and SASEGT. CDR3 length equals 13 residues. V gave up 6 bases and J gave up 3 bases; unmatched junction bases: 4. CDR3 in amino acids: CASRIAGSYEQYF. CDR3 coding DNA: TGTGCCAGCAGAATAGCGGGAAGCTACGAGCAGTACTTC.

The chain has TRBV5-4 and TRBJ2-3, with a possible D match to TRBD2 (6 bases). Germline values: CDR1 SGHNT, CDR2 YYREEE (reference sequence). The CDR3 sequence is 16 residues long. Trimming removed 2 bases from V and 2 bases from J, with 15 bases in between. CDR3: CASSFGGYPLTDTQYF. CDR3 DNA sequence: TGTGCCAGCAGCTTTGGGGGGTATCCCCTCACAGATACGCAGTATTTT.

The chain combines TRBV21-1 with TRBJ1-3. TRBV21-1 is a listed pseudogene. The CDR3 length is 14 residues. The CDR3 region is CASSKAASGNTIYF. CDR3 coding DNA: TGTGCCAGCAGCAAAGCCGCAAGCGGAAACACCATATATTTT.

As DNA, the CDR3 is TGTGCCAGCAGCTTCTCTAGCGCAGATACGCAGTATTTT. Its translation is CASSFSSADTQYF. The V gene is TRBV11-3, the J gene TRBJ2-3; D perhaps matches TRBD2 (6 bases). Germline assignment: CDR1 SGHNT and CDR2 YENEEA. V was pared by 3 bases and J by 4 bases, with 8 bases between. The CDR3 totals 13 residues.

For this clone: The junction departs from germline at one end; a sequencing error may be responsible. This chain links TRBV2 with TRBJ2-5; TRBD2 is a possible D gene (5 bases). Germline-derived CDR1 and CDR2 are SNHLY and FYNNEI. The CDR3 is made up of 9 amino acids. Written as DNA, the CDR3 is TGTGCCAGCAGCGGACCCGGGAACTTC. The encoded protein is CASSGPGNF. The whole variable domain, filled in from reference TRBV2 and TRBJ2-5, reads EPEVTQTPSHQVTQMGQEVILRCVPISNHLYFYWYRQILGQKVEFLVSFYNNEISEKSEIFDDQFSVERPDGSNFTLKIRSTKLEDSAMYFCASSGPGNFGPGTRLLVL.